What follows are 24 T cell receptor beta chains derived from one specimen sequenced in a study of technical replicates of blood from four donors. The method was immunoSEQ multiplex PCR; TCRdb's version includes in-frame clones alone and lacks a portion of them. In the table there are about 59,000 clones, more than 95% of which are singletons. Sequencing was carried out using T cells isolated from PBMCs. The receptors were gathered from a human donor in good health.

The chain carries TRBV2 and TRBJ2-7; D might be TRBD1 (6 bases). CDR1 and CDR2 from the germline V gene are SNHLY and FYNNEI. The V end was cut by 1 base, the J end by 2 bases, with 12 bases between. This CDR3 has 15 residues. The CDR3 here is CASSEGQGIPYEQYF. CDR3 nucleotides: TGTGCCAGCAGTGAAGGGCAGGGGATCCCCTACGAGCAGTACTTC.

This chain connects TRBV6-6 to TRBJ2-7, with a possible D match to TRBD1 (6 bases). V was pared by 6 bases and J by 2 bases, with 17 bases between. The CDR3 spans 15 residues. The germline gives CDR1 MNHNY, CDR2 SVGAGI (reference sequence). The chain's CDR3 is CASRAPGTFPYEQYF. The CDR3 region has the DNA TGTGCCAGCAGGGCCCCCGGGACATTCCCCTACGAGCAGTACTTC.

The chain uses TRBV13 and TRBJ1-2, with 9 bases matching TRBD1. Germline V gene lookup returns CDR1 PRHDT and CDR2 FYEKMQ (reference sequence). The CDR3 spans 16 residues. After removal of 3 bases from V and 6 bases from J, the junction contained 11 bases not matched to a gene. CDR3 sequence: CASSLTGGRRRHGYTF. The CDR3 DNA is TGTGCCAGCAGCTTGACAGGGGGAAGGCGTCGTCATGGCTACACCTTC.

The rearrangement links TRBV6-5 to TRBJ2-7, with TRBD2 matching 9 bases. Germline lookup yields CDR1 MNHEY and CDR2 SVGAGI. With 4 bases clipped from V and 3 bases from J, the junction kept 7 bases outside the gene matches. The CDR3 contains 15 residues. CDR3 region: CASSLGLAEGYEQYF. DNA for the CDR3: TGTGCCAGCAGTTTGGGACTAGCTGAGGGCTACGAGCAGTACTTC.

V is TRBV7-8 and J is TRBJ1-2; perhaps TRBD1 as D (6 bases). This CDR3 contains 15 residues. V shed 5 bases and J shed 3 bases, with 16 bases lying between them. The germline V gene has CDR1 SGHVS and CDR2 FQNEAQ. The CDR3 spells CASSLISGADYGYTF. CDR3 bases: TGTGCCAGCAGCCTCATCTCAGGGGCCGACTATGGCTACACCTTC.

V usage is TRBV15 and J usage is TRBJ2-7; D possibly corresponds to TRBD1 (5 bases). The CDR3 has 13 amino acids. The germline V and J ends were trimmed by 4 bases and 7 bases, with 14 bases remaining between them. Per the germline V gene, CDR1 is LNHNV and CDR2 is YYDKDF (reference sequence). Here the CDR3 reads CATSIRTLGEQYF. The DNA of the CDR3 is TGTGCCACCAGCATACGGACACTGGGGGAGCAGTACTTC.

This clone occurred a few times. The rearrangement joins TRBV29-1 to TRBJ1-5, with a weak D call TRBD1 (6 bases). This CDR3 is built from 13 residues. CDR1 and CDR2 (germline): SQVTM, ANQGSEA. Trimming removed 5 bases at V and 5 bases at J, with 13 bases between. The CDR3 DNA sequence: TGCAGCGTTAGTGGGGACATGTATCAGCCCCAGCATTTT. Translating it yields CSVSGDMYQPQHF.

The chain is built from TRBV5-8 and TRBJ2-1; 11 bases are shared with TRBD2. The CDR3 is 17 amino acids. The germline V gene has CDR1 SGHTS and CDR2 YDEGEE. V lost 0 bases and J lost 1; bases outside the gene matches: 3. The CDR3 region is CASSLVASGRSYNEQFF. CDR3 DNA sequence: TGTGCCAGCAGCTTGGTGGCTAGCGGGAGGTCCTACAATGAGCAGTTCTTC. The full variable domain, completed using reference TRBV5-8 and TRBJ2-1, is EAGVTQSPTHLIKTRGQQATLRCSPISGHTSVYWYQQALGLGLQFLLWYDEGEERNRGNFPPRFSGRQFPNYSSELNVNALELEDSALYLCASSLVASGRSYNEQFFGPGTRLTVL.

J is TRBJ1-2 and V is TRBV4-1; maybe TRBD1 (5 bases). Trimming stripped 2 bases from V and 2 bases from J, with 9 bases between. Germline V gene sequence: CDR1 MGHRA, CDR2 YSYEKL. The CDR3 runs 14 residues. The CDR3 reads CASSQWGANYGYTF. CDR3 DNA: TGCGCCAGCAGCCAATGGGGCGCGAACTATGGCTACACCTTC.

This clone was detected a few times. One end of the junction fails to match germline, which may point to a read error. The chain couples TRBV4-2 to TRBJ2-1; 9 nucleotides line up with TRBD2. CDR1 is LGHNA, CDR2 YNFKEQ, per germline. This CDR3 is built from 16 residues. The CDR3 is CASNQNPSGGINEQFF. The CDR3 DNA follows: TGTGCCAGCAACCAAAACCCAAGCGGGGGGATTAATGAGCAGTTCTTC.

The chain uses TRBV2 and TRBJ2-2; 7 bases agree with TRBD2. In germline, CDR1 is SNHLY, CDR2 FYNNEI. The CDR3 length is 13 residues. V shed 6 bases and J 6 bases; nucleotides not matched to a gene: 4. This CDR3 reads CASSGTSAGELFF. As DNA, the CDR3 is TGTGCCAGCAGCGGAACTAGCGCCGGGGAGCTGTTTTTT. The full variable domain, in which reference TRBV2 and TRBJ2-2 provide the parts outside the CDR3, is EPEVTQTPSHQVTQMGQEVILRCVPISNHLYFYWYRQILGQKVEFLVSFYNNEISEKSEIFDDQFSVERPDGSNFTLKIRSTKLEDSAMYFCASSGTSAGELFFGEGSRLTVL.

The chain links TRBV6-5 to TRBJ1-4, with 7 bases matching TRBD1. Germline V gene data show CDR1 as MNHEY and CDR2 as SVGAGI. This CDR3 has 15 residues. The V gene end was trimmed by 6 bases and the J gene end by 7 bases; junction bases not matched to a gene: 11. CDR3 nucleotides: TGTGCCAGCAGCCGCGACAGGGTCTGGGGTGAAAAACTGTTTTTT. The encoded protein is CASSRDRVWGEKLFF.

CDR3 sequence: CASSPDMGSPSYNEQFF. The CDR3 region has the DNA TGTGCCAGCAGCCCTGACATGGGCTCGCCCTCCTACAATGAGCAGTTCTTC. The J gene is TRBJ2-1, the V gene TRBV7-9; no definite D call. Between the trimmed V and J ends, which lost 5 bases and 0 bases, there was a span of 17 bases. This CDR3 is 17 amino acids long. Germline assignment: CDR1 SEHNR and CDR2 FQNEAQ (reference sequence).

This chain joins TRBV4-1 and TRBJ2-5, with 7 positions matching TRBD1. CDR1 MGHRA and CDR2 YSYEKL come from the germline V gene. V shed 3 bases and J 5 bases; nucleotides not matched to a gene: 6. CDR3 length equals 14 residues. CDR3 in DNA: TGCGCCAGCAGCCACATAACAGGGGAGGAGACCCAGTACTTC. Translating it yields CASSHITGEETQYF.

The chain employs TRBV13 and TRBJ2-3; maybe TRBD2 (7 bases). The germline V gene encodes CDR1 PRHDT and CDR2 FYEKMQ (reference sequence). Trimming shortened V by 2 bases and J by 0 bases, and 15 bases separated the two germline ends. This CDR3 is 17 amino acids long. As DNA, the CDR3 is TGTGCCAGCAGCTTATCGCGTGCGGGGGCTAGCACAGATACGCAGTATTTT. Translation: CASSLSRAGASTDTQYF.

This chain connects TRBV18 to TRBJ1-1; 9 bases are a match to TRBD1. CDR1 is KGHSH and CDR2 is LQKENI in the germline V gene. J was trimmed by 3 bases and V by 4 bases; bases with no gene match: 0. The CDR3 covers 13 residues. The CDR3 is CASSRQGDTEAFF. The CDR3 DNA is TGTGCCAGCTCACGACAGGGGGACACTGAAGCTTTCTTT.

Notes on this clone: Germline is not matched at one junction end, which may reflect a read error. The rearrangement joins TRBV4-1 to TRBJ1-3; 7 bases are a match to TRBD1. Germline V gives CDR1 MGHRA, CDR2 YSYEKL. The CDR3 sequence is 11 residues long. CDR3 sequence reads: CASSDGTVTNF. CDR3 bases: TGCGCCAGCAGCGACGGGACAGTCACAAATTTT.

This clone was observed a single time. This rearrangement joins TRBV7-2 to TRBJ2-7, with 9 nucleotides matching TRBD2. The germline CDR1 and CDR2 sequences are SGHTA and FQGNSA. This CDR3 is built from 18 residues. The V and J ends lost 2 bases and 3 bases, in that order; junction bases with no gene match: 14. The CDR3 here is CASSLQPAGGPIGYEQYF. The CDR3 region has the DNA TGTGCCAGCAGCTTACAGCCGGCGGGAGGGCCGATTGGCTACGAGCAGTACTTC.

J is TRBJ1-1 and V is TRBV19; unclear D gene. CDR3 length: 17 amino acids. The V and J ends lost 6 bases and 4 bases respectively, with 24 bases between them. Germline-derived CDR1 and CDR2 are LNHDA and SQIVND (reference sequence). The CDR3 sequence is CASSLMYTRAGGTEAFF. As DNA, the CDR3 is TGTGCCAGTAGCCTGATGTATACGAGGGCGGGAGGCACTGAAGCTTTCTTT.

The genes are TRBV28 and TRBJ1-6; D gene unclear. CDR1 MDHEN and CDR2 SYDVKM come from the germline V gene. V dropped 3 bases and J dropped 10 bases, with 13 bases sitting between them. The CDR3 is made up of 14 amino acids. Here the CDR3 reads CASSFLGEGSPLHF. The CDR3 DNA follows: TGTGCCAGCAGTTTTCTTGGCGAGGGATCACCCCTCCACTTT. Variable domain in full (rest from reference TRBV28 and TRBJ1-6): DVKVTQSSRYLVKRTGEKVFLECVQDMDHENMFWYRQDPGLGLRLIYFSYDVKMKEKGDIPEGYSVSREKKERFSLILESASTNQTSMYLCASSFLGEGSPLHFGNGTRLTVT.

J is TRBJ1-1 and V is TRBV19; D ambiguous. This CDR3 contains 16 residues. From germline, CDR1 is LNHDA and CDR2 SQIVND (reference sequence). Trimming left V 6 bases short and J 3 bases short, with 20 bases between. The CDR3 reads CASRPRSPEEYTEAFF. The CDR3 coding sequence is TGTGCCAGTAGACCTCGTAGTCCAGAGGAGTACACTGAAGCTTTCTTT. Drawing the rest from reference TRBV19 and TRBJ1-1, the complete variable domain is DGGITQSPKYLFRKEGQNVTLSCEQNLNHDAMYWYRQDPGQGLRLIYYSQIVNDFQKGDIAEGYSVSREKKESFPLTVTSAQKNPTAFYLCASRPRSPEEYTEAFFGQGTRLTVV.

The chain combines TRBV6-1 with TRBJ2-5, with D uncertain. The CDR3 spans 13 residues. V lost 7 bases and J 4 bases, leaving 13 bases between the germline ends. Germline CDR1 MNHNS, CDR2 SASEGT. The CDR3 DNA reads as TGTGCCAGCATTATGTTTTCCCGAGAGACCCAGTACTTC. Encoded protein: CASIMFSRETQYF.

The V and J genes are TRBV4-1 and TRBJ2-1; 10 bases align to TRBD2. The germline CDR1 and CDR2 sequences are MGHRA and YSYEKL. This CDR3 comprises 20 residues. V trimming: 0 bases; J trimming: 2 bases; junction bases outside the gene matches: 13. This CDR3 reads CASSQDPPRSGGATYNEQFF. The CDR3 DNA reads TGCGCCAGCAGCCAAGATCCCCCTAGAAGCGGGGGGGCCACCTACAATGAGCAGTTCTTC.

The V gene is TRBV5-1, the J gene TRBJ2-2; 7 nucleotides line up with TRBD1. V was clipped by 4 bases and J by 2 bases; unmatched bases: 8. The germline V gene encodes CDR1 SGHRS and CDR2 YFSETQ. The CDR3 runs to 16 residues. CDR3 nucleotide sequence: TGCGCCAGCAGCCTGATGGGACAGATAAACACCGGGGAGCTGTTTTTT. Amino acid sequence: CASSLMGQINTGELFF.